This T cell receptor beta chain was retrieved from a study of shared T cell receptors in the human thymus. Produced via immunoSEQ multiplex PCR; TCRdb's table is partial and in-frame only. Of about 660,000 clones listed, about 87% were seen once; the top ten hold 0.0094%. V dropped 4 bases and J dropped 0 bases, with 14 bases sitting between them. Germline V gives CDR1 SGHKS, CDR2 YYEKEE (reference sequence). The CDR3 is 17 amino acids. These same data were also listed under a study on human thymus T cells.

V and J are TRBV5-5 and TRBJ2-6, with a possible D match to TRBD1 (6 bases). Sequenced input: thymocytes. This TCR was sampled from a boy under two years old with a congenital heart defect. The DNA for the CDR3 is TGTGCCAGCAGCGTCAGGCCCAGGGGCTCTGGGGCCAACGTCCTGACTTTC. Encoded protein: CASSVRPRGSGANVLTF.